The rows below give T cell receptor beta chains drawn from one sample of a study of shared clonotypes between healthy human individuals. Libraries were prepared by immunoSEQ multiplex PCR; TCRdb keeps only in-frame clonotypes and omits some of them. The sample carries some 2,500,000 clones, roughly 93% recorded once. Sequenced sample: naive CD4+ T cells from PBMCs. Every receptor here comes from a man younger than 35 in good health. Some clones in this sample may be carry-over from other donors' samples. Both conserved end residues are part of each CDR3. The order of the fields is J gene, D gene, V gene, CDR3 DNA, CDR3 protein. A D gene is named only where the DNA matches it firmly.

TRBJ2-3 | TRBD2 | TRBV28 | TGTGCCAGCAGTTTGCAGCGGGACTTTTTGTATTTT | CASSLQRDFLYF
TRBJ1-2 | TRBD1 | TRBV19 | TGTGCCAGTAGCGCGGGACAGAACTATGGCTACACCTTC | CASSAGQNYGYTF
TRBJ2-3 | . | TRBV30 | TGTGCCTGGAGTGTATGGATCACAGATACGCAGTATTTT | CAWSVWITDTQYF
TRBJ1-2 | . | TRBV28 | TGTGCCAGCAGGGGGGAAAGGGGTAGCTATGGCTACACCTTC | CASRGERGSYGYTF
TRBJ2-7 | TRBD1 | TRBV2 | TGTGCCAGCAGTCGGGACAGGGGTATTAACGAGCAGTACTTC | CASSRDRGINEQYF
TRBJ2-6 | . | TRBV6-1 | TGTGCCAGCAGTCGTGGGGGGACTGGGGCCAACGTCCTGACTTTC | CASSRGGTGANVLTF
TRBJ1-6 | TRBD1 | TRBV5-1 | TGCGCCAGCAGCACCCGGGACAGGAACTCACCCCTCCACTTT | CASSTRDRNSPLHF
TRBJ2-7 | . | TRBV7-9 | TGTGCCAGCAGATTCGGGGTGAGGGACGAGCAGTACTTC | CASRFGVRDEQYF
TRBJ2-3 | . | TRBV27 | TGTGCCAGCGGAACTCAGGCGAAGGATACGCAGTATTTT | CASGTQAKDTQYF
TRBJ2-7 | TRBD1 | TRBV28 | TGTGCCAGCAGTCCGGGACAGGGGGACGAGCAGTACTTC | CASSPGQGDEQYF
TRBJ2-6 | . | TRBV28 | TGTGCCAGCAGTTTATTTCTAAGCTCTGGGGCCAACGTCCTGACTTTC | CASSLFLSSGANVLTF